The 29 T cell receptor beta chains below come from one sample, sequenced in a study of regulatory T cells in long-lasting Graves disease. Both iRepertoire HTBI primers and Arm-PCR of CDR3 regions were used to build the TCR beta libraries. TCRdb recomputed calls from the multiplex PCR reads with MiXCR, one row per CDR3 protein. Among a few hundred thousand distinct CDR3 sequences, less than 25% were seen once, and the ten largest hold approximately 25%. Time point meaning: persistent/refractory GD, antithyroid drugs over 5 years with positive TRAb. Generation of the TCR library employed RNA extracted from PBMCs. The sample here was peripheral blood mononuclear cells (PBMCs), taken when the disease was refractory, from a patient treated with antithyroid drugs. All receptors derive from a female donor with Graves disease.

The V gene is TRBV12-3 or TRBV12-4, the J gene TRBJ2-3; D not resolved. The CDR3 spans 16 residues. The V and J ends lost 7 bases and 6 bases respectively, with 23 bases between them. The CDR3 spells CASTLNPTLTTDTQYF. In nucleotides, the CDR3 is TGTGCCAGCACCTTAAACCCTACCCTAACGACGGATACGCAGTATTTT.

With respect to this clonotype: Given the absence of the conserved phenylalanine or tryptophan at the CDR3 end, a read error is likely. This sequence joins TRBV6-1 and TRBJ2-7; D is undetermined. CDR3 length: 13 residues. CDR1 and CDR2 (germline): MNHNS, SASEGT. Trimming cost V 6 bases and J 0 bases, with 9 bases left between them. As DNA, the CDR3 is TGTGCCAGCAGCCACGGGCCCTCCTACGAGCAGTACCTC. Translated, it gives CASSHGPSYEQYL.

The chain carries TRBV29-1 and TRBJ2-7, with 8 bases fitting TRBD2. V trimming: 4 bases; J trimming: 2 bases; junction bases outside the gene matches: 7. The CDR3 totals 14 residues. In germline, CDR1 is SQVTM, CDR2 ANQGSEA. CDR3 loop: CSVVPGLVPYEQYF. CDR3 coding DNA: TGCAGCGTTGTACCGGGACTAGTACCCTACGAGCAGTACTTC.

This clonotype was seen a handful of times. The chain employs TRBV6-5 and TRBJ2-7; D unresolved. This CDR3 has 13 residues. Trimming took 3 bases from V and 4 from J, leaving 10 bases between them. Germline V gives CDR1 MNHEY, CDR2 SVGAGI. The CDR3: CASSYLRGYEQYF. The CDR3 DNA follows: TGTGCCAGCAGTTATCTAAGAGGATACGAGCAGTACTTC.

This clonotype was seen ten or more times. The chain carries TRBV6-1 and TRBJ1-5, with 7 positions matching TRBD1. The ends lost 7 bases at V and 0 bases at J; junction bases unmatched: 9. There are 16 residues in the CDR3. Germline values: CDR1 MNHNS, CDR2 SASEGT. CDR3 in amino acids: CASKPTGVYSNQPQHF. The CDR3, as DNA: TGTGCCAGCAAGCCCACAGGGGTCTATAGCAATCAGCCCCAGCATTTT.

The genes are TRBV5-1 and TRBJ2-7; possibly TRBD1 for D (5 bases). In germline, CDR1 is SGHRS, CDR2 YFSETQ. The CDR3 consists of 15 residues. The V and J ends lost 4 bases and 2 bases respectively, with 16 bases between them. CDR3 sequence (DNA): TGCGCCAGCAGCCCGATTTACGACAGCACCTACGAGCAGTACTTC. It translates to CASSPIYDSTYEQYF. The complete variable domain, with remaining parts taken from reference TRBV5-1 and TRBJ2-7, reads KAGVTQTPRYLIKTRGQQVTLSCSPISGHRSVSWYQQTPGQGLQFLFEYFSETQRNKGNFPGRFSGRQFSNSRSEMNVSTLELGDSALYLCASSPIYDSTYEQYFGPGTRLTVT.

This clonotype was counted at least ten times. This rearrangement joins TRBV28 to TRBJ1-1; unclear D gene. Per germline, CDR1 MDHEN and CDR2 SYDVKM. The V gene lost 7 bases and the J gene lost 0 bases, with 18 bases spanning the gap. This CDR3 contains 16 residues. The CDR3 DNA is TGTGCCAGCAATCAAAGCGGCCGGATTTTGAACACTGAAGCTTTCTTT. Amino acid sequence: CASNQSGRILNTEAFF. The entire variable domain, with the rest obtained from reference TRBV28 and TRBJ1-1, is as follows: DVKVTQSSRYLVKRTGEKVFLECVQDMDHENMFWYRQDPGLGLRLIYFSYDVKMKEKGDIPEGYSVSREKKERFSLILESASTNQTSMYLCASNQSGRILNTEAFFGQGTRLTVV.

The V and J genes are TRBV29-1 and TRBJ2-1; unclear D gene. CDR3 length: 17 amino acids. V lost 2 bases to trimming and J lost 1 base, with 18 bases between them. Germline V gene lookup returns CDR1 SQVTM and CDR2 ANQGSEA. The CDR3 sequence is CSVESVGKSSSYNEQFF. The CDR3 DNA reads TGCAGCGTTGAATCGGTGGGTAAATCTTCGTCCTACAATGAGCAGTTCTTC.

This clonotype was observed many times. The gene calls are TRBV7-9 and TRBJ1-2, with TRBD1 matching 9 bases. The CDR3 runs 12 residues. CDR1 and CDR2 from the germline V gene are SEHNR and FQNEAQ (reference sequence). V shed 5 bases, J shed 8 bases, and the junction held 3 bases outside the gene matches. The CDR3 sequence is CASSGTGSGYTF. The CDR3 nucleotides are TGTGCCAGCAGCGGGACAGGGAGCGGCTACACCTTC.

This clonotype was counted many times. The DNA of the CDR3 is TGTGCCAGCAGTCCCCAGAGGACAAACTACGAGCAGTACTTC. Its protein product is CASSPQRTNYEQYF. The J gene is TRBJ2-7, the V gene TRBV12-3 or TRBV12-4, with a tentative D call TRBD1 (5 bases). Trimming left V 5 bases short and J 3 bases short, with 14 bases between. The CDR3 sequence is 14 residues long.

This sequence joins TRBV6-1 and TRBJ2-3, with 7 nucleotides matching TRBD2. The junction had 4 bases not matched to a gene; V was cut back by 4 bases and J by 3 bases. This CDR3 contains 14 residues. Per germline, CDR1 MNHNS and CDR2 SASEGT. CDR3 region: CASSVAGVTDTQYF. The CDR3 nucleotides are TGTGCCAGCAGTGTGGCGGGAGTGACAGATACGCAGTATTTT.

This rearrangement joins TRBV12-3 or TRBV12-4 to TRBJ2-1, with 10 bases aligning to TRBD2. V shed 4 bases, J shed 11 bases, and the junction held 8 bases outside the gene matches. The CDR3 sequence is 14 residues long. Here the CDR3 reads CASSSSGRAGKQFF. DNA of the CDR3: TGTGCCAGCAGTTCCAGCGGGAGGGCCGGAAAGCAGTTCTTC.

Comment on this clonotype: This may be a read error: a much more frequent sequence differs by one nucleotide. V usage is TRBV2 and J usage is TRBJ2-2, with TRBD2 matching over 14 bases. Germline V gene data show CDR1 as SNHLY and CDR2 as FYNNEI. The CDR3 has 16 residues. Trimming took 5 bases from V and 5 from J; bases not matched to a gene: 4. Here the CDR3 DNA reads TGTGCCAGCAGTCCGACTAGCGGGGGGGAGACCGGGGAGCTGTTTTTT. It translates to CASSPTSGGETGELFF.

This clonotype was detected only a few times. The genes are TRBV29-1 and TRBJ2-7; TRBD2 is a possible D gene (6 bases). The V end lost 4 bases, the J end lost 3 bases, and 16 bases lay between the germline ends. Germline V gives CDR1 SQVTM, CDR2 ANQGSEA. CDR3 length: 14 residues. CDR3 in DNA: TGCAGCGTTGTTTTGTCTAGCGACAACTACGAGCAGTACTTC. This translates into CSVVLSSDNYEQYF.

CDR3 residues: CASSAEARDPAFF. Written as DNA, the CDR3 is TGTGCCAGCAGCGCCGAGGCCCGGGACCCTGCCTTCTTC. The genes are TRBV9 and TRBJ2-1; either TRBD1 or TRBD2 may fit D (5 bases each). The CDR3 loop spans 13 amino acids. Trimming cost V 3 bases and J 16 bases, with 20 bases left between them. Per the germline V gene, CDR1 is SGDLS and CDR2 is YYNGEE.

This clonotype showed up just a few times. The gene calls are TRBV24-1 and TRBJ1-5, with D possibly TRBD1 on 5 matching bases. Germline CDR1 KGHDR, CDR2 SFDVKD. This CDR3 contains 14 residues. Trimming shortened V by 6 bases and J by 6 bases, and 14 bases separated the two germline ends. The CDR3 spells CATSLGGDGQPQHF. In nucleotides, the CDR3 is TGTGCCACCAGTCTTGGAGGGGACGGTCAGCCCCAGCATTTT.

The table lists this clonotype with a few counts. The chain has TRBV28 and TRBJ2-7, with D maybe TRBD2 (5 bases). Trimming took 3 bases from V and 6 from J, leaving 15 bases between them. Germline V gene data show CDR1 as MDHEN and CDR2 as SYDVKM. The CDR3 length is 14 residues. CDR3 in DNA: TGTGCCAGCAGTTTGGACTTCGACGCCCGCGAGCAGTACTTC. It yields the protein CASSLDFDAREQYF.

This clonotype was seen only a few times. The chain carries TRBV5-8 and TRBJ2-1; 7 bases are shared with TRBD1. In germline, CDR1 is SGHTS, CDR2 YDEGEE. CDR3 length equals 15 residues. The V gene end was trimmed by 4 bases and the J gene end by 8 bases; junction bases not matched to a gene: 12. CDR3 sequence (DNA): TGTGCCAGCAGCCAACGACAGGGAAGTAGGGATGAGCAGTTCTTC. Protein sequence: CASSQRQGSRDEQFF.

This clonotype showed up many times. The V and J genes are TRBV11-2 and TRBJ1-4, with D hard to call. V was trimmed by 2 bases and J by 0 bases, leaving 7 bases between them. Per the germline V gene, CDR1 is SGHAT and CDR2 is FQNNGV. The CDR3 consists of 15 residues. This CDR3 reads CASSLMRATNEKLFF. The CDR3, as DNA: TGTGCCAGCAGCTTAATGAGGGCAACTAATGAAAAACTGTTTTTT.

The chain employs TRBV20-1 and TRBJ2-5, with TRBD2 identical over 7 bases. This CDR3 comprises 15 residues. The germline gives CDR1 DFQATT, CDR2 SNEGSKA (reference sequence). J gave up 0 bases and V 0 bases, and 4 bases lay outside the gene matches. The DNA of the CDR3 is TGCAGTGCTAGAGATCCTAGCGGCTACCAAGAGACCCAGTACTTC. Translated, it gives CSARDPSGYQETQYF.

This chain uses TRBV9 with TRBJ2-7; TRBD1 agrees at 7 bases. The CDR3 has 15 residues. Germline CDR1 and CDR2: SGDLS and YYNGEE. J was trimmed by 4 bases and V by 0 bases; bases with no gene match: 7. CDR3 sequence (DNA): TGTGCCAGCAGCGTAGCCCAGGGGGACGGTTACGAGCAGTACTTC. This codes for CASSVAQGDGYEQYF.

This chain links TRBV20-1 with TRBJ2-1; D unresolved. V dropped 8 bases and J dropped 1 base, with 9 bases sitting between them. The CDR3 runs to 12 residues. Per germline, CDR1 DFQATT and CDR2 SNEGSKA (reference sequence). Here the CDR3 reads CSRSGSYNEQFF. The CDR3 DNA sequence: TGCAGTCGGAGTGGGTCCTACAATGAGCAGTTCTTC.

This clonotype was counted only a few times. The V and J genes are TRBV28 and TRBJ1-6; D remains ambiguous. Germline CDR1 and CDR2: MDHEN and SYDVKM. V lost 8 bases and J 9 bases, leaving 20 bases between the germline ends. The CDR3 extends over 15 amino acids. CDR3 amino acids: CASRPPRGGSSPLHF. The CDR3 coding sequence is TGTGCCAGCCGCCCTCCCCGGGGTGGAAGTTCACCCCTCCACTTT.

As to this clonotype: Relative to the germline gene, one junction end is altered; a read error may explain this. J is TRBJ2-3 and V is TRBV28, with D unclear. Germline V gene data show CDR1 as MDHEN and CDR2 as SYDVKM. The CDR3 consists of 11 residues. The CDR3: CACSLPDTQYF. The CDR3 DNA reads TGTGCCTGCAGTTTACCAGATACGCAGTATTTT. Variable domain in full (rest from reference TRBV28 and TRBJ2-3): DVKVTQSSRYLVKRTGEKVFLECVQDMDHENMFWYRQDPGLGLRLIYFSYDVKMKEKGDIPEGYSVSREKKERFSLILESASTNQTSMYLCACSLPDTQYFGPGTRLTVL.

The chain combines TRBV5-1 with TRBJ2-6, with D unresolved. The germline CDR1 and CDR2 sequences are SGHRS and YFSETQ. The CDR3 loop spans 18 amino acids. V was trimmed by 0 bases and J by 0 bases, leaving 13 bases between them. This chain's CDR3 is CASSLEPPASSGANVLTF. The CDR3 DNA is TGCGCCAGCAGCTTGGAGCCGCCGGCCAGCTCTGGGGCCAACGTCCTGACTTTC.

At least ten counts were recorded for this clonotype. J is TRBJ2-7 and V is TRBV7-2; 7 bases align to TRBD1. The CDR3 contains 13 residues. CDR1 is SGHTA, CDR2 FQGNSA, per germline. After removal of 6 bases from V and 4 bases from J, the junction contained 6 bases not matched to a gene. The CDR3 nucleotides read TGTGCCAGCAGTTTGGACAGGAGGTACGAGCAGTACTTC. Its protein product is CASSLDRRYEQYF.

The table lists this clonotype with many counts. The junction shows a germline mismatch at one end, possibly a read error. The chain links TRBV7-2 to TRBJ1-6; 7 nucleotides align to TRBD1. The germline gives CDR1 SGHTA, CDR2 FQGNSA. CDR3 length: 16 amino acids. The chain's CDR3 is CASSLALTGPNSPLHF. CDR3 coding DNA: TGTGCCAGCAGCCTAGCCCTGACAGGGCCTAATTCACCCCTCCACTTT.

The genes are TRBV10-3 and TRBJ2-7; maybe TRBD2 (5 bases). The V gene's germline CDR1 is ENHRY and CDR2 SYGVKD. CDR3 length: 13 amino acids. Trimming took off 2 bases at V and 2 bases at J, with 7 bases between the two ends. The CDR3 DNA reads TGTGCCATCAGTGAGGGAGGCCCCTACGAGCAGTACTTC. Amino acid sequence: CAISEGGPYEQYF.

The chain uses TRBV6-4 and TRBJ1-2; D might be TRBD1 (5 bases). The V gene's germline CDR1 is MRHNA and CDR2 SNTAGT. The V end lost 3 bases, the J end lost 7 bases, and 15 bases lay between the germline ends. This CDR3 has 14 amino acids. CDR3 protein: CASSDSPGAGGYTF. In nucleotides, the CDR3 is TGTGCCAGCAGTGATTCGCCCGGGGCAGGTGGCTACACCTTC.